A selection of T cell receptor beta chains follows, all from one sample in a study of blood T cell repertoires in COVID-19. Profiled with immunoSEQ multiplex PCR; TCRdb holds only in-frame clones, not every one. Of fewer than 300,000 clones in the sample, approximately 83% were seen once. The sample comprised PBMCs or T cells enriched from blood (not recorded which). The receptors come from a young woman who had recovered from COVID-19. The conserved cysteine and the conserved F or W are not part of the CDR3 here.

length | J | V | CDR3
10 | TRBJ1-1 | TRBV6-1 | ASSEEGQAAF
10 | TRBJ1-5 | TRBV6-5 | ASGQGNQPQH
14 | TRBJ2-7 | TRBV6-2/TRBV6-3 | ASSYYQTGSPYEQY
13 | TRBJ1-2 | TRBV15 | ATSNTPGETYGYT
13 | TRBJ2-3 | TRBV3-1/TRBV3-2 | ASSHSAGNTDTQY
12 | TRBJ2-7 | TRBV4-2 | ASSQVNRRDEQY
15 | TRBJ1-1 | TRBV7-9 | ASSLGTRGALNTEAF
11 | TRBJ1-1 | TRBV18 | ASHRQGNTEAF
9 | TRBJ1-2 | TRBV24-1 | ATSDFNGYT
13 | TRBJ1-2 | TRBV7-9 | ASSLTTGEGYGYT
14 | TRBJ2-3 | TRBV6-5 | ASSYSSGRVADTQY
13 | TRBJ1-5 | TRBV28 | ASSLAHRGRQPQH
16 | TRBJ2-7 | TRBV4-1 | ASSQEGDGGGSYYEQY
16 | TRBJ1-6 | TRBV2 | ASSDTGGYSSYNSPLH
12 | TRBJ1-6 | TRBV6-5 | ASSKQGAGSPLH
13 | TRBJ1-2 | TRBV15 | ATSRDPTGNYGYT
16 | TRBJ2-5 | TRBV28 | ASSLGPAGGGDKETQY
13 | TRBJ1-6 | TRBV6-5 | ASSLRTGLLSPLH
13 | TRBJ2-3 | TRBV6-5 | ASNLQGARTDTQY
13 | TRBJ2-1 | TRBV27 | ASSLTSGMYNEQF
13 | TRBJ1-5 | TRBV10-3 | AISDRGPGNQPQH
12 | TRBJ1-2 | TRBV4-1 | ASSQGQTRGGYT
13 | TRBJ2-5 | TRBV28 | ASSLGTSGSETQY
14 | TRBJ2-5 | TRBV3-1/TRBV3-2 | ASSQSLAGGRETQY
13 | TRBJ1-4 | TRBV25-1 | ASSEFGGGSEKLF
12 | TRBJ1-2 | TRBV19 | AVRRGGTNYGYT
10 | TRBJ2-5 | TRBV2 | ASRGIAGGQD
10 | TRBJ1-1 | TRBV7-6 | AAGPPNTEAF
11 | TRBJ1-1 | TRBV28 | ASSLPGRTEAF
12 | TRBJ1-2 | TRBV2 | ASRPVQGKYGYT
13 | TRBJ2-3 | TRBV9 | ASSVVSSGEATQY
10 | TRBJ2-7 | TRBV11-2 | ASRFGGGEQY
11 | TRBJ1-2 | TRBV7-2 | ASSFVQLAGYT
11 | TRBJ2-7 | TRBV27 | ASSTTSAYEQY
11 | TRBJ2-5 | TRBV7-9 | ASSLVLQETQY
16 | TRBJ2-7 | TRBV11-2 | ASSPRTSGVRTSYEQY
12 | TRBJ2-7 | TRBV27 | ASRPLGQRYEQY
12 | TRBJ1-1 | TRBV6-6 | ASTQGGVGEVLF
13 | TRBJ2-1 | TRBV5-1 | ASSLGGQTHNEQF
12 | TRBJ2-1 | TRBV7-3 | ASSLNVAGDKQF
13 | TRBJ2-7 | TRBV2 | ASSEALSGSYEQY
13 | TRBJ2-4 | TRBV19 | ASSIREDAKNIQY
13 | TRBJ2-1 | TRBV11-3 | ASSLSLTSYNEQF
13 | TRBJ1-1 | TRBV3-1/TRBV3-2 | ASSQRSGGNTEAF
15 | TRBJ1-4 | TRBV9 | ASSVESAFATNEKLF
17 | TRBJ2-1 | TRBV5-5 | ASNPALRGPASGNNEQF
15 | TRBJ2-7 | TRBV27 | ASSLSTPLAGGWGQY